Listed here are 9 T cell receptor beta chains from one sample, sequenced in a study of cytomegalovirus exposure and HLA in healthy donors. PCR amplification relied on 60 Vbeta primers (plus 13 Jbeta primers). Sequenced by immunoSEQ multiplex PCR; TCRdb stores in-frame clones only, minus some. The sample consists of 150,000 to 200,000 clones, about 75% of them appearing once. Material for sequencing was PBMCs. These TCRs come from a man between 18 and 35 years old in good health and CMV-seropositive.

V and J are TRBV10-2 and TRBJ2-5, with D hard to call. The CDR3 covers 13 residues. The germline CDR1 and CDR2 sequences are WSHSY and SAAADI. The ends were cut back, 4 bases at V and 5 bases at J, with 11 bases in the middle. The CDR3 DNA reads TGCGCCAGCAGTGGGAGTAGGTGGGAGACCCAGTACTTC. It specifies CASSGSRWETQYF.

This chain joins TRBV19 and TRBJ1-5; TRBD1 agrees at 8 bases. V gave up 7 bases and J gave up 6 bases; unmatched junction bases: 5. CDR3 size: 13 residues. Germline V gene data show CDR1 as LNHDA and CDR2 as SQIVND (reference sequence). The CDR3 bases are TGTGCCAGTACCGGACAGGGAGGTCAGCCCCAGCATTTT. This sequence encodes CASTGQGGQPQHF.

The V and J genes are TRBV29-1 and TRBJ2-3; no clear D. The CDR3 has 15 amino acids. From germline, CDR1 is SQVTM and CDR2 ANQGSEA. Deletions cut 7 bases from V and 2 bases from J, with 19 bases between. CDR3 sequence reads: CSARSGSPLTDTQYF. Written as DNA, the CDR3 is TGCAGCGCTCGGAGTGGTTCTCCCCTCACAGATACGCAGTATTTT.

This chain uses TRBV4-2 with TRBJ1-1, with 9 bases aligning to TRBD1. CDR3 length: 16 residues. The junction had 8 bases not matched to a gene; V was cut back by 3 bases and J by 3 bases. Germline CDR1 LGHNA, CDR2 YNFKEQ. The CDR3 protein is CASSHDTGGLDTEAFF. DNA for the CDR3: TGTGCCAGCAGCCATGATACAGGGGGCCTGGACACTGAAGCTTTCTTT.

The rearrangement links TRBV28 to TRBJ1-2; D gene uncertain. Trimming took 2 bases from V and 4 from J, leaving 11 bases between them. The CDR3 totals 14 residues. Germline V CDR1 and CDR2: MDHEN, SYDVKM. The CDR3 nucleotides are TGTGCCAGCAGTTTACCGGGGTATGCCTATGGCTACACCTTC. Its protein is CASSLPGYAYGYTF.

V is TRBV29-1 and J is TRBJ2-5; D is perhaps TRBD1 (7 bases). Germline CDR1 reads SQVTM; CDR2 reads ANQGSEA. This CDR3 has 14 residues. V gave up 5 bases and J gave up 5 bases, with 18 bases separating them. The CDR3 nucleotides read TGCAGCGTTCGCGGAGGGGGCGGAAAGGAGACCCAGTACTTC. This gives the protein CSVRGGGGKETQYF.

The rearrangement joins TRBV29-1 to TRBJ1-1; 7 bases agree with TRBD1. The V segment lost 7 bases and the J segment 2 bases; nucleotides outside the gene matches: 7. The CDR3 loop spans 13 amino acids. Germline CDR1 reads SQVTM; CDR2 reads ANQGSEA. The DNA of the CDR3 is TGCAGCGGTCTCAGGGGGGTTAACACTGAAGCTTTCTTT. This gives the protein CSGLRGVNTEAFF.

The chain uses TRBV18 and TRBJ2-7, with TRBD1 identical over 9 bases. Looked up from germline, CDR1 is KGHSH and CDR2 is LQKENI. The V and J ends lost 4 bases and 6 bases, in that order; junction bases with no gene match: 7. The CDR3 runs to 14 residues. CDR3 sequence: CASSLGTGSREQYF. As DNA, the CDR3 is TGTGCCAGCTCACTAGGGACAGGGTCCCGCGAGCAGTACTTC.

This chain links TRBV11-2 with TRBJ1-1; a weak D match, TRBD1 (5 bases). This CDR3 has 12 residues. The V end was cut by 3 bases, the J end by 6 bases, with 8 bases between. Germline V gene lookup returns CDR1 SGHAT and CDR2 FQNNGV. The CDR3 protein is CASSFGGAEAFF. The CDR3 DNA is TGTGCCAGCAGCTTTGGAGGGGCTGAAGCTTTCTTT.